The 20 T cell receptor beta chains given below trace back to one sample, sequenced in a study of T cells in Graves' hyperthyroidism and ophthalmopathy. TCR beta CDR3 sequences were amplified from RNA transcripts. Researchers ran a first-round RT-PCR on the TCR CDR3 using the HTBI primer set. TCRdb reanalysed the multiplex PCR reads using MiXCR and keeps one entry per CDR3 protein. The sample shows hundreds of thousands of distinct CDR3 sequences, around 15% of them seen only once. Sequencing was carried out using blood. These receptors all stem from a woman between 18 and 29 years old with Graves' hyperthyroidism.

As concerns this clonotype: No conserved phenylalanine or tryptophan ends this CDR3, so it is likely a read error. J is TRBJ1-5 and V is TRBV7-2, with 9 bases fitting TRBD1. The CDR3 spans 16 residues. V lost 6 bases to trimming and J lost 1 base; unmatched junction nucleotides: 7. Germline CDR1 SGHTA, CDR2 FQGNSA. The chain's CDR3 is CASRVGTGRSNQPQHL. The CDR3 bases are TGTGCCAGCAGGGTCGGGACAGGGAGGAGCAATCAGCCCCAGCATCTT.

This clonotype was observed at least ten times. V gene TRBV27 combines with J gene TRBJ2-7, with 9 bases identical to TRBD1. The germline gives CDR1 MNHEY, CDR2 SMNVEV (reference sequence). The trim removed 6 bases at V and 5 bases at J, leaving 11 bases unmatched. This CDR3 is built from 15 residues. CDR3 sequence: CASSPSPNRGHEQYF. The CDR3 coding sequence is TGTGCCAGCAGCCCCAGCCCAAACAGGGGGCACGAGCAGTACTTC.

This clonotype has ten or more counts. This sequence joins TRBV5-1 and TRBJ2-1; 9 bases are shared with TRBD2. The CDR3 covers 19 residues. Looked up from germline, CDR1 is SGHRS and CDR2 is YFSETQ. V lost 0 bases, J lost 3 bases, and 13 bases stayed unmatched. CDR3: CASSLAVVGGRGGYNEQFF. As DNA, the CDR3 is TGCGCCAGCAGCTTGGCCGTCGTCGGCGGGAGGGGGGGCTACAATGAGCAGTTCTTC.

This clonotype has a count of ten or more. The chain combines TRBV5-5 with TRBJ1-1; D unresolved. The V gene lost 1 base and the J gene lost 2 bases, with 9 bases spanning the gap. There are 14 residues in the CDR3. Germline values: CDR1 SGHKS, CDR2 YYEKEE (reference sequence). The CDR3 spells CASSLYDPNTEAFF. The CDR3 DNA sequence: TGTGCCAGCAGCTTGTATGACCCCAACACTGAAGCTTTCTTT.

This rearrangement joins TRBV27 to TRBJ2-3, with D perhaps matching TRBD1 (5 bases). Germline lookup yields CDR1 MNHEY and CDR2 SMNVEV (reference sequence). V lost 5 bases to trimming and J lost 2 bases, with 11 bases between them. The CDR3 extends over 14 amino acids. CDR3 in DNA: TGTGCCAGCAGTAGGGGCAAAGTCACAGATACGCAGTATTTT. As protein: CASSRGKVTDTQYF.

In its sample, this clonotype was seen many times. The chain combines TRBV12-3 or TRBV12-4 with TRBJ2-7; D is unclear. V was trimmed by 3 bases and J by 0 bases, leaving 12 bases between them. This CDR3 is built from 15 residues. CDR3 sequence (DNA): TGTGCCAGCAGTTTCAGCCTGTCTATCTCCTACGAGCAGTACTTC. Translating gives CASSFSLSISYEQYF.

The chain is built from TRBV14 and TRBJ2-3; 12 bases are a match to TRBD2. The CDR3 sequence is 19 residues long. CDR1 and CDR2 (germline): SGHDN, FVKESK. V was pared by 4 bases and J by 1 base, with 12 bases of the junction left unmatched. The CDR3 DNA is TGTGCCAGCAGCCGACTGCTGACTAGCGGGAGTATTGGCACAGATACGCAGTATTTT. Its translation: CASSRLLTSGSIGTDTQYF.

A few counts support this clonotype. A single base separates this from a much larger clone, so it may be a read error. The rearrangement uses TRBV3-1 and TRBJ1-4, with D unresolved. CDR3 length: 13 amino acids. Germline lookup yields CDR1 LGHDT and CDR2 YNNKEL (reference sequence). CDR3 sequence: CASSLIHNEKLSF. Here the CDR3 DNA reads TGTGCCAGCAGTCTCATCCATAATGAAAAACTGTCTTTT.

The chain carries TRBV27 and TRBJ2-7; no clear D gene. The CDR3 consists of 15 residues. Germline V gene data show CDR1 as MNHEY and CDR2 as SMNVEV (reference sequence). V was shortened by 3 bases and J by 1 base, with 13 bases between the two germline ends. The DNA of the CDR3 is TGTGCCAGCAGTTTCGATGGATACCGGTCCTACGAGCAGTACTTC. Translating it yields CASSFDGYRSYEQYF.

For this clonotype: A much larger clone differs from this one at a single base, so this may be a read error. Because it lacks the conserved phenylalanine or tryptophan at the end, this CDR3 is likely a read error. The chain links TRBV7-2 to TRBJ2-1, with D hard to call. This CDR3 has 15 amino acids. The germline V gene encodes CDR1 SGHTA and CDR2 FQGNSA. The CDR3 DNA reads TGCGCCAGCAGCCAAGCTAGTGACCTCGGGAATGAGCAGTTCGTC. This translates into CASSQASDLGNEQFV.

The chain combines TRBV20-1 with TRBJ2-2, with TRBD2 identical over 10 bases. Germline V gene sequence: CDR1 DFQATT, CDR2 SNEGSKA (reference sequence). CDR3 size: 16 residues. After removal of 1 base from V and 3 bases from J, the junction contained 5 bases not matched to a gene. The CDR3 spells CSARVSGRYYTGELFF. CDR3 coding DNA: TGCAGTGCTAGAGTTAGCGGGAGGTATTACACCGGGGAGCTGTTTTTT.

As to this clonotype: A read error may be the cause here, since a much bigger clone is one base away. This chain connects TRBV20-1 to TRBJ2-1, with D hard to call. TRBJ2-7 matches the DNA end more closely, so the J call is doubtful. This CDR3 is built from 15 residues. Germline assignment: CDR1 DFQATT and CDR2 SNEGSKA (reference sequence). DNA of the CDR3: TGCAGTGCTAGGTCAACTCCGCAGGCCTACAATGAGCAGTACTTC. Its protein product is CSARSTPQAYNEQYF.

This clonotype was picked up many times. The genes are TRBV2 and TRBJ2-3; possible D gene TRBD2, 5 bases. CDR1 SNHLY and CDR2 FYNNEI come from the germline V gene. The CDR3 is 15 amino acids. Trimming shortened V by 3 bases and J by 2 bases, and 12 bases separated the two germline ends. The CDR3 is CASSEGSSLTDTQYF. For the CDR3, the DNA is TGTGCCAGCAGTGAGGGGAGTAGCCTCACAGATACGCAGTATTTT.

This clonotype was seen at least ten times. This chain uses TRBV20-1 with TRBJ2-1; the D gene is possibly TRBD2 (5 bases). This CDR3 is built from 15 residues. Between the trimmed V and J ends, which lost 6 bases and 0 bases, there was a span of 15 bases. The germline V gene has CDR1 DFQATT and CDR2 SNEGSKA (reference sequence). CDR3 in amino acids: CSAPLKRSSYNEQFF. CDR3 coding DNA: TGCAGTGCCCCCTTAAAGCGGAGCTCCTACAATGAGCAGTTCTTC.

This sequence joins TRBV24-1 and TRBJ1-5, with D tentatively TRBD1 (6 bases). Germline lookup yields CDR1 KGHDR and CDR2 SFDVKD. V lost 4 bases and J lost 2, with 17 bases in between. CDR3 length: 17 amino acids. CDR3 bases: TGTGCCACCAGTGACCACAAAACAGGGCTCCGCAATCAGCCCCAGCATTTT. Encoded protein: CATSDHKTGLRNQPQHF.

This clonotype was counted at least ten times. The chain combines TRBV2 with TRBJ1-5; D gene unclear. Per germline, CDR1 SNHLY and CDR2 FYNNEI. CDR3 length: 12 residues. Trimming pared 6 bases from V and 5 bases from J, leaving 8 bases between. The CDR3 region is CASSVSDQPQHF. The CDR3 DNA reads TGTGCCAGCAGCGTCAGTGATCAGCCCCAGCATTTT.

There are a few counts of this clonotype. The CDR3 region is CASSDSGRNSYNEQFF. Here the CDR3 DNA reads TGTGCCAGCAGTGATAGCGGGAGGAACTCCTACAATGAGCAGTTCTTC. V is TRBV27 and J is TRBJ2-1; 10 nucleotides align to TRBD2. Germline V gives CDR1 MNHEY, CDR2 SMNVEV (reference sequence). This CDR3 region has 16 residues. Losses at the gene ends were 5 bases for V and 0 bases for J; bases not matched to a gene: 4.

The rearrangement uses TRBV4-3 and TRBJ1-1, with 11 bases matching TRBD1. CDR3 size: 18 residues. V shed 0 bases and J 3 bases; nucleotides not matched to a gene: 9. Germline lookup yields CDR1 LGHNA and CDR2 YSLEER. The CDR3 loop is CASSQDIGQGAWDTEAFF. DNA for the CDR3: TGCGCCAGCAGCCAAGATATCGGACAGGGGGCTTGGGACACTGAAGCTTTCTTT.

This chain joins TRBV12-3 or TRBV12-4 and TRBJ2-7; 14 bases fit TRBD2. The CDR3 length is 18 residues. J lost 2 bases, V lost 1 base, and 7 bases had no gene match. The CDR3 sequence is CASSLVGTSGSGAYEQYF. CDR3 nucleotide sequence: TGTGCCAGCAGTTTAGTAGGGACTAGCGGGAGCGGGGCCTACGAGCAGTACTTC.

In this sample, this clonotype turned up a few times. This clone may be a read error of a much larger clone one base away. This chain joins TRBV6-5 and TRBJ2-7; D tentatively fits TRBD1 or TRBD2 (5 bases each). Trimming left V 4 bases short and J 2 bases short, with 6 bases between. Germline V gene data show CDR1 as MNHEY and CDR2 as SVGAGI. This CDR3 region has 12 residues. The CDR3 DNA reads TGTGCCAGCAGTTGGGACCCCTACGAGCAGTACTTC. Translating gives CASSWDPYEQYF.